Listed below are T cell receptor beta chains from one sample, sequenced in a study of identical twins. TCRdb called the 5' RACE reads again in MiXCR, with one record for every CDR3 protein. The sample holds around 550,000 distinct CDR3 sequences, over 12% seen once. These same records also appear under a second study, on yellow fever vaccine responses in identical twins.

The sample comprised CD4+ T cells sorted from blood. These receptors were taken from a woman aged 18-29 years in good health. The CDR3 runs from the conserved cysteine through the conserved F or W. A D gene is named only where the DNA matches it firmly. Clone size is given for some rows only: seen once, a few or many times, or a class if the clone is expanded.

V gene: TRBV29-1; clone size: -; D gene: -; J gene: TRBJ1-5; CDR3 DNA: TGCAGCGTTTCGCGGGGGAGCGATCAGCCCCAGCATTTT; CDR3 protein: CSVSRGSDQPQHF
V gene: TRBV7-9; clone size: -; D gene: TRBD2; J gene: TRBJ2-2; CDR3 DNA: TGTGCCAGCAGCCTATCAATGACAGCGGGAGTCACCGGGGAGCTGTTTTTT; CDR3 protein: CASSLSMTAGVTGELFF
V gene: TRBV6-2/TRBV6-3; clone size: -; D gene: -; J gene: TRBJ2-3; CDR3 DNA: TGTGCCAGCAGTTTTTGGAGACCGGGCACAGATACGCAGTATTTT; CDR3 protein: CASSFWRPGTDTQYF
V gene: TRBV12-3/TRBV12-4; clone size: many; D gene: -; J gene: TRBJ2-2; CDR3 DNA: TGTGCCAGCAGGGCCCAGGGAGCCGGGGAGCTGTTTTTT; CDR3 protein: CASRAQGAGELFF
V gene: TRBV3-1; clone size: -; D gene: TRBD2; J gene: TRBJ2-3; CDR3 DNA: TGTGCCTTCAGTCAGCCCCTTAGCGGGGGGGATTCTAGCACAGATACGCAGTATTTT; CDR3 protein: CAFSQPLSGGDSSTDTQYF
V gene: TRBV7-6; clone size: few; D gene: TRBD2; J gene: TRBJ2-5; CDR3 DNA: TGTGCCAGCAGCGTCCCGACTAGCGGGAGTGGTGAGACCCAGTACTTC; CDR3 protein: CASSVPTSGSGETQYF
V gene: TRBV10-3; clone size: -; D gene: -; J gene: TRBJ2-3; CDR3 DNA: TGTGCCATCACCCAAGGGGGTTCGTCGGATACGCAGTATTTT; CDR3 protein: CAITQGGSSDTQYF
V gene: TRBV10-2; clone size: -; D gene: -; J gene: TRBJ1-1; CDR3 DNA: TGCGCCAGCAAACGACATTCTGGTGAAGCTTTCTTT; CDR3 protein: CASKRHSGEAFF
V gene: TRBV7-8; clone size: -; D gene: TRBD1; J gene: TRBJ1-1; CDR3 DNA: TGTGCCAGCAGCTCATACCCGGGACAGGGCCTGAACACTGAAGCTTTCTTT; CDR3 protein: CASSSYPGQGLNTEAFF
V gene: TRBV7-6; clone size: -; D gene: TRBD2; J gene: TRBJ2-1; CDR3 DNA: TGTGCCAGCAGCTTAACTGGGACTAGCGGCAAGAACAATGAGCAGTTCTTC; CDR3 protein: CASSLTGTSGKNNEQFF
V gene: TRBV12-3/TRBV12-4; clone size: many; D gene: -; J gene: TRBJ1-2; CDR3 DNA: TGTGCCAGCAGTTCCCCCTTATATGGCTACACCTTC; CDR3 protein: CASSSPLYGYTF
V gene: TRBV10-3; clone size: few; D gene: -; J gene: TRBJ2-7; CDR3 DNA: TGTGCCATCAGTGGTGCTAGGGTCGGAGACGAGCAGTACTTC; CDR3 protein: CAISGARVGDEQYF
V gene: TRBV5-1; clone size: few; D gene: TRBD1; J gene: TRBJ2-7; CDR3 DNA: TGCGCCAGCAGCTTGTCAGGACAGGGGGCGCGGAAGCAGTACTTC; CDR3 protein: CASSLSGQGARKQYF
V gene: TRBV11-2; clone size: -; D gene: -; J gene: TRBJ2-1; CDR3 DNA: TGTGCCAGCAGCTTAGTGTTCCGACAGGAAAGCTCCTACAATGAGCAGTTCTTC; CDR3 protein: CASSLVFRQESSYNEQFF
V gene: TRBV11-2; clone size: -; D gene: -; J gene: TRBJ1-1; CDR3 DNA: TGTGCCAGCAGAGAGAGGCAGCAGAACACTGAAGCTTTCTTT; CDR3 protein: CASRERQQNTEAFF
V gene: TRBV6-1; clone size: few; D gene: TRBD1; J gene: TRBJ2-3; CDR3 DNA: TGTGCCAGCAGTGGAGGGACAGTTACCTTTCCCGCAGATACGCAGTATTTT; CDR3 protein: CASSGGTVTFPADTQYF
V gene: TRBV19; clone size: few; D gene: TRBD1; J gene: TRBJ1-1; CDR3 DNA: TGTGCCAGTAGTATAGGAGGGACAGGGAACACTGAAGCTTTCTTT; CDR3 protein: CASSIGGTGNTEAFF
V gene: TRBV12-3/TRBV12-4; clone size: -; D gene: -; J gene: TRBJ2-3; CDR3 DNA: TGTGCCAGCAGTTTAGTTCTTACGGACAAAGCTAGCACAGATACGCAGTATTTT; CDR3 protein: CASSLVLTDKASTDTQYF
V gene: TRBV4-1; clone size: -; D gene: -; J gene: TRBJ2-5; CDR3 DNA: TGCGCCAGCAGCCAAGGGCGCTTCGGCGGGGTCCAAGAGACCCAGTACTTC; CDR3 protein: CASSQGRFGGVQETQYF
V gene: TRBV19; clone size: few; D gene: -; J gene: TRBJ2-3; CDR3 DNA: TGTGCCAGTAGCATACAAACAATCACAGATACGCAGTATTTT; CDR3 protein: CASSIQTITDTQYF
V gene: TRBV7-9; clone size: few; D gene: -; J gene: TRBJ2-5; CDR3 DNA: TGTGCCAGCACCCCCTCGTATGAGACCCAGTACTTC; CDR3 protein: CASTPSYETQYF
V gene: TRBV4-2; clone size: -; D gene: TRBD2; J gene: TRBJ2-7; CDR3 DNA: TGTGCCAGCAGCCCTCTAGAGCGGGAGCTCTACGAGCAGTACTTC; CDR3 protein: CASSPLERELYEQYF
V gene: TRBV5-1; clone size: -; D gene: TRBD2; J gene: TRBJ2-1; CDR3 DNA: TGCGCCAGCCGTAGTGGGACTAGCGGGGGAAATGAGCAGTTCTTC; CDR3 protein: CASRSGTSGGNEQFF
V gene: TRBV7-9; clone size: few; D gene: -; J gene: TRBJ2-7; CDR3 DNA: TGTGCCAGCAGCTTTAACACGGGCAGAGACGAGCAGTACTTC; CDR3 protein: CASSFNTGRDEQYF
V gene: TRBV5-1; clone size: many; D gene: TRBD2; J gene: TRBJ2-2; CDR3 DNA: TGCGCCAGCAGCTTGCCGCTAGCGGGAGACACCGGGGAGCTGTTTTTT; CDR3 protein: CASSLPLAGDTGELFF
V gene: TRBV29-1; clone size: many; D gene: -; J gene: TRBJ2-1; CDR3 DNA: TGCAGCGTTGATAAGGGTAGGAATGAGCAGTTCTTC; CDR3 protein: CSVDKGRNEQFF
V gene: TRBV5-1; clone size: -; D gene: TRBD2; J gene: TRBJ2-1; CDR3 DNA: TGCGCCAGCAGCTTGGAATGGCGGGGGAAGCAGTTCTTC; CDR3 protein: CASSLEWRGKQFF
V gene: TRBV5-1; clone size: many; D gene: TRBD2; J gene: TRBJ2-1; CDR3 DNA: TGCGCCAGCAGCCGATCTAGCGGAGCCTACAATGAGCAGTTCTTC; CDR3 protein: CASSRSSGAYNEQFF
V gene: TRBV11-3; clone size: few; D gene: -; J gene: TRBJ2-1; CDR3 DNA: TGTGCCAGCAGCTTAGAGACTAGCTCCTACAATGAGCAGTTCTTC; CDR3 protein: CASSLETSSYNEQFF
V gene: TRBV5-1; clone size: -; D gene: -; J gene: TRBJ2-2; CDR3 DNA: TGCGCCAGCAGCTCCGGCATAGTCGCCGGGGAGCTGTTTTTT; CDR3 protein: CASSSGIVAGELFF
V gene: TRBV5-1; clone size: -; D gene: -; J gene: TRBJ2-3; CDR3 DNA: TGCGCCAGCAGCCAGCTAGGAACCAGCGCAGATACGCAGTATTTT; CDR3 protein: CASSQLGTSADTQYF